The clone carrying this T cell receptor (beta chain) was observed many times. Its cognate antigen is unknown. This entry comes from a study of early T cells in non-severe SARS-CoV-2 infection. TCRdb called the 5' RACE reads again in MiXCR, with one record for every CDR3 protein. Of 45,000 or so distinct CDR3 sequences in the sample, over 3% were seen once. Study-wide points: Database matching using VDJdb favored anti-spike CD8 responses, with private and CD4 specificities left missing.

V was trimmed by 4 bases and J by 0 bases, leaving 12 bases between them. CDR3 length: 16 amino acids. Germline CDR1 is SEHNR and CDR2 is FQNEAQ (reference sequence). This chain joins TRBV7-9 and TRBJ2-2; D possibly corresponds to TRBD1 (5 bases). The TCR comes from an adult who was a healthcare worker with PCR-confirmed SARS-CoV-2 infection or an uninfected control (not recorded which). Sequencing was carried out using whole blood. In DNA, the CDR3 is TGTGCCAGCAGCTCCCTGCGGACAACGAACACCGGGGAGCTGTTTTTT. It encodes CASSSLRTTNTGELFF.